This TCR beta chain stems from a study of OX40 agonist ivuxolimab in advanced cancers. The CDR3 runs to 13 residues. Germline CDR1 reads MGHRA; CDR2 reads YSYEKL. Trimming shortened V by 2 bases and J by 6 bases, and 11 bases separated the two germline ends. The method was immunoSEQ multiplex PCR; TCRdb's version includes in-frame clones alone and lacks a portion of them. The profile shows 13,000 or so clones, 75% to 90% of them singletons. This material consisted of CD4+ or CD8+ T cells sorted from blood, taken in a trial of the OX40 agonist ivuxolimab. The V call is TRBV4-1, the J call TRBJ2-7; D remains unclear. This TCR came from an adult with an advanced solid tumor such as melanoma, head and neck, liver or kidney cancer. CDR3 sequence reads: CASSQIPAREQYF. CDR3 nucleotides: TGCGCCAGCAGCCAAATCCCCGCCCGCGAGCAGTACTTC.